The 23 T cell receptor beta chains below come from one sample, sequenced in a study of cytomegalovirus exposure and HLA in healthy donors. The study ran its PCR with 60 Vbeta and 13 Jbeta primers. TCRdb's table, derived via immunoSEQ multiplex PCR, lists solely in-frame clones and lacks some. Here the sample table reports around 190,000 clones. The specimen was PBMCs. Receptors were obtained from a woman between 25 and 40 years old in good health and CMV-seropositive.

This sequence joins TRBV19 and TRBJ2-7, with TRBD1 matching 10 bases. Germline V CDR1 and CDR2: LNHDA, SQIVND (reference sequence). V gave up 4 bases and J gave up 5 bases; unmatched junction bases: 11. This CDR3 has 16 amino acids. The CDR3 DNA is TGTGCCAGTAGTACCACTTGGGGACAGGGGATCCACGAGCAGTACTTC. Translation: CASSTTWGQGIHEQYF.

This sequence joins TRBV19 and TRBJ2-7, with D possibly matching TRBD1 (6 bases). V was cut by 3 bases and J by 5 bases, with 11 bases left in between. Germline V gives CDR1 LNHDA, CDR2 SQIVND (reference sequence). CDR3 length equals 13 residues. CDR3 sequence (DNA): TGTGCCAGTAGTATTAACAGACAGGACGAGCAGTACTTC. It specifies CASSINRQDEQYF.

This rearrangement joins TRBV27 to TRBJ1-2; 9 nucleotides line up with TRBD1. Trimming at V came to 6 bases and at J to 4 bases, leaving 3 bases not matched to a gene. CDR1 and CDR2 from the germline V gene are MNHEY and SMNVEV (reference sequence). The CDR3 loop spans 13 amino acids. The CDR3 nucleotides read TGTGCCAGCAGGGTACAGGGGGCCTATGGCTACACCTTC. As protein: CASRVQGAYGYTF.

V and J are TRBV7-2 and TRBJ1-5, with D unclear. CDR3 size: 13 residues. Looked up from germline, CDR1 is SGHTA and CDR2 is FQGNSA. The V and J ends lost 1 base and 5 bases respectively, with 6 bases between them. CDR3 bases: TGTGCCAGCAGCTTAGGGAGGGATCAGCCCCAGCATTTT. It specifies CASSLGRDQPQHF.

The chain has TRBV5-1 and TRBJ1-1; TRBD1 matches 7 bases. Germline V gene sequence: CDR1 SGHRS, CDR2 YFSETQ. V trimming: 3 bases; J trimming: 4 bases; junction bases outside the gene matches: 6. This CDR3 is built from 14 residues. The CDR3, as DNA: TGCGCCAGCAGCTCCGGGACAGAGGGCACTGAAGCTTTCTTT. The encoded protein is CASSSGTEGTEAFF.

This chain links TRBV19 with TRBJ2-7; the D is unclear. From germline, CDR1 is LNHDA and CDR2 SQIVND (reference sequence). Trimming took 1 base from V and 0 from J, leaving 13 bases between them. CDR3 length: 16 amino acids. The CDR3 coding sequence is TGTGCCAGTAGTATAGGTTGGCAACCCCTCTCCTACGAGCAGTACTTC. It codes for CASSIGWQPLSYEQYF.

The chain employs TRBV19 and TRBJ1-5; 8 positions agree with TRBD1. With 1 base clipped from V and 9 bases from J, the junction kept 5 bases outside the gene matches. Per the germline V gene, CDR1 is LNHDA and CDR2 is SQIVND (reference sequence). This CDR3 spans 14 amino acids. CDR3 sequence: CASSIGQGIRPQHF. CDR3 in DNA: TGTGCCAGTAGTATAGGACAGGGGATTCGGCCCCAGCATTTT.

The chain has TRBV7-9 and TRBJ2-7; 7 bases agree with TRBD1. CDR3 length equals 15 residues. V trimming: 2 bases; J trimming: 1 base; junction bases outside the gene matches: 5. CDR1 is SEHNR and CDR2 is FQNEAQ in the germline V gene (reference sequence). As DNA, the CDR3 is TGTGCCAGCAGCTTAAGTGTGGACAGGTCCTACGAGCAGTACTTC. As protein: CASSLSVDRSYEQYF.

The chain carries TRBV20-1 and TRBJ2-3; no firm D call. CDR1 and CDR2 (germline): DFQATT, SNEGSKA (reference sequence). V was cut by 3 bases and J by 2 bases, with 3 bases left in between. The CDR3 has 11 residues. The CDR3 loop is CSASSTDTQYF. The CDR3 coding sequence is TGCAGTGCTAGCTCCACAGATACGCAGTATTTT.

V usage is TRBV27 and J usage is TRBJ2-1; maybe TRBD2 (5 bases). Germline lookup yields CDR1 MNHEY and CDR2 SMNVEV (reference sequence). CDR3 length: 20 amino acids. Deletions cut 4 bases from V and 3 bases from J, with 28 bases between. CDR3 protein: CASSSSLRAYSSWSYNEQFF. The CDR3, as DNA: TGTGCCAGCAGTTCCTCCCTAAGGGCCTACTCTAGCTGGAGCTACAATGAGCAGTTCTTC.

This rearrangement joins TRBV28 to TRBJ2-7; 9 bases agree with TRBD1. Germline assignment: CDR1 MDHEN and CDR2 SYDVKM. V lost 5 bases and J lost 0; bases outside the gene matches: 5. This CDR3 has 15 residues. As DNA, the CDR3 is TGTGCCAGCAGTGAACCGGGACAGGGCTCCTACGAGCAGTACTTC. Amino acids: CASSEPGQGSYEQYF.

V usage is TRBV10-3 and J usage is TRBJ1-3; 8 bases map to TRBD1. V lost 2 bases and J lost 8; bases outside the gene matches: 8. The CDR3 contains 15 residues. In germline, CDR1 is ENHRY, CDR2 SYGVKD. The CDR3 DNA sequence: TGTGCCATCAGTGAGCCGGGACAGGTCGCGGACACCATATATTTT. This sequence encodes CAISEPGQVADTIYF.

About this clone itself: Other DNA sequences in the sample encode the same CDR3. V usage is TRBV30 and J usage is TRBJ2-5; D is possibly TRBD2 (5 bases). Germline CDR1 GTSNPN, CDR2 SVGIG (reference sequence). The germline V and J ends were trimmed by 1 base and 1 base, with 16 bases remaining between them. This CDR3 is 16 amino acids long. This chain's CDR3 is CAWSENYSAGQETQYF. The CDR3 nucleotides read TGTGCCTGGAGTGAGAATTATTCGGCGGGCCAAGAGACCCAGTACTTC.

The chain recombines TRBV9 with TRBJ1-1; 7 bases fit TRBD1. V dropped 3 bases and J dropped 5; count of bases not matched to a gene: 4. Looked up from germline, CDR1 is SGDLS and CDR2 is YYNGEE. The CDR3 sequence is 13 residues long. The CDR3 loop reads CASSEQTGTEAFF. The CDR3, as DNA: TGTGCCAGCAGCGAGCAGACAGGGACTGAAGCTTTCTTT.

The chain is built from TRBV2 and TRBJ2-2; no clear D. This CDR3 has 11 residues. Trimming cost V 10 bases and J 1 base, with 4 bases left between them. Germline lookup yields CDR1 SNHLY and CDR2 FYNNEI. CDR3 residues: CAIKNTGELFF. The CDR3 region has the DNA TGTGCCATAAAGAACACCGGGGAGCTGTTTTTT.

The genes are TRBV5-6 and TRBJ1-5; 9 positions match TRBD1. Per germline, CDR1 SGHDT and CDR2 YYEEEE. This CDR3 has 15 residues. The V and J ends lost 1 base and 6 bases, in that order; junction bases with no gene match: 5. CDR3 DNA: TGTGCCAGCAGCTTGACAGGGGGCGCGGGTCAGCCCCAGCATTTT. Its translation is CASSLTGGAGQPQHF.

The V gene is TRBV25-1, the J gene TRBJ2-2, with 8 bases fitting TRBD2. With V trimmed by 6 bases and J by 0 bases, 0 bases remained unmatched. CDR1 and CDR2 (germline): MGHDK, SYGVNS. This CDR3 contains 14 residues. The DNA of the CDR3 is TGTGCCAGCAGCGGGAGGGCGAACACCGGGGAGCTGTTTTTT. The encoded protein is CASSGRANTGELFF.

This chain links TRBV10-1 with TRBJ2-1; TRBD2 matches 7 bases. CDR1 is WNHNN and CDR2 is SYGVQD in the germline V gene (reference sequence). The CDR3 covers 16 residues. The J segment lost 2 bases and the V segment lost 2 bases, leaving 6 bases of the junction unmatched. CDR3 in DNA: TGCGCCAGCAGTGAGGTTCGTAGCGGGCCCTACAATGAGCAGTTCTTC. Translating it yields CASSEVRSGPYNEQFF.

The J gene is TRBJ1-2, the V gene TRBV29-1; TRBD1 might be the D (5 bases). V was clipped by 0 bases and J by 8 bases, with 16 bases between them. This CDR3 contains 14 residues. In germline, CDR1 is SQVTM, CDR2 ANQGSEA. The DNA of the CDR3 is TGCAGCGTTGAAGATCCCAGGGTCAGTCACGGCTACACCTTC. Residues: CSVEDPRVSHGYTF.

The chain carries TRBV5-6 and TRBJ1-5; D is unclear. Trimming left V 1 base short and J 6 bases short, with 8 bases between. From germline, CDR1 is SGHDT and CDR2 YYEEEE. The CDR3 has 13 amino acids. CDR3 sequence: CASSLMRSQPQHF. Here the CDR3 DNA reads TGTGCCAGCAGCTTGATGCGGAGTCAGCCCCAGCATTTT. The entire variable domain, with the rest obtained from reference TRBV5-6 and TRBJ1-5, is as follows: DAGVTQSPTHLIKTRGQQVTLRCSPKSGHDTVSWYQQALGQGPQFIFQYYEEEERQRGNFPDRFSGHQFPNYSSELNVNALLLGDSALYLCASSLMRSQPQHFGDGTRLSIL.

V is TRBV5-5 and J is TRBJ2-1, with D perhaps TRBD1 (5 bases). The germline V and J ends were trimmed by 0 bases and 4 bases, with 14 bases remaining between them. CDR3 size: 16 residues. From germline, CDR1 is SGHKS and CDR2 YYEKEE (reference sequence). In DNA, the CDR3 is TGTGCCAGCAGCTTGGAAGGGGAAGGGGTTTACAATGAGCAGTTCTTC. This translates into CASSLEGEGVYNEQFF.

The CDR3 loop reads CASSREANAPGNTIYF. CDR3 nucleotide sequence: TGTGCCAGCAGCCGCGAGGCCAATGCCCCCGGAAACACCATATATTTT. The chain combines TRBV7-9 with TRBJ1-3, with D unresolved. CDR1 SEHNR and CDR2 FQNEAQ come from the germline V gene (reference sequence). The V end was cut by 5 bases, the J end by 4 bases, with 18 bases between. The CDR3 extends over 16 amino acids.

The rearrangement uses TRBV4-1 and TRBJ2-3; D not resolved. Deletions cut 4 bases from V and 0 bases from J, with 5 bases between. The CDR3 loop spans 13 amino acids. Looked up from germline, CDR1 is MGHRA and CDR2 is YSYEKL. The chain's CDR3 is CASSRASTDTQYF. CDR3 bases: TGCGCCAGCAGCCGCGCCAGCACAGATACGCAGTATTTT.